These 21 T cell receptor beta chains were all obtained from the same sample, sequenced in a study of identical twins. TCRdb passed the 5' RACE reads through MiXCR, listing each CDR3 protein once. The sample carries around 670,000 distinct CDR3 sequences, roughly 6% recorded once. The sequenced material came from naive T cells sorted from blood. These receptors were taken from a man between 18 and 29 years old in good health.

In DNA form, the CDR3 reads TGCAGTGCTAGTGGGAAGCGGGACCACTACGAGCAGTACTTC. Encoded protein: CSASGKRDHYEQYF. This chain connects TRBV20-1 to TRBJ2-7, with 7 bases identical to TRBD2. CDR3 size: 14 residues. Germline lookup yields CDR1 DFQATT and CDR2 SNEGSKA (reference sequence). The trim removed 3 bases at V and 3 bases at J, leaving 8 bases unmatched.

This clonotype was seen repeatedly, ten times or more. V is TRBV20-1 and J is TRBJ1-3; TRBD1 aligns across 10 bases. Losses at the gene ends were 5 bases for V and 4 bases for J; bases not matched to a gene: 2. Germline V CDR1 and CDR2: DFQATT, SNEGSKA (reference sequence). This CDR3 contains 13 residues. CDR3 loop: CSASTGGGNTIYF. Here the CDR3 DNA reads TGCAGTGCTTCGACAGGGGGCGGAAACACCATATATTTT.

This clonotype has a count of ten or more. The rearrangement joins TRBV18 to TRBJ1-1; D gene unclear. The CDR3 is made up of 15 amino acids. The ends were cut back, 3 bases at V and 3 bases at J, with 14 bases in the middle. CDR1 and CDR2 (germline): KGHSH, LQKENI. CDR3 residues: CASSPLGKKDTEAFF. The CDR3 bases are TGTGCCAGCTCACCGCTGGGGAAGAAGGACACTGAAGCTTTCTTT.

To note about this clonotype: One end of the junction fails to match germline, which may point to a read error. This rearrangement joins TRBV4-2 to TRBJ2-5, with D possibly called TRBD1 or TRBD2 (5 bases each). Germline CDR1 LGHNA, CDR2 YNFKEQ. The CDR3 sequence is 14 residues long. The CDR3 protein is CASSRDLTPETLYF. The CDR3 bases are TGTGCCAGCAGCCGGGACCTTACCCCCGAGACCCTGTACTTC.

This clonotype appeared many times. The chain is built from TRBV15 and TRBJ1-1; D not certain. Trimming left V 3 bases short and J 4 bases short, with 9 bases between. This CDR3 spans 13 amino acids. CDR1 and CDR2 from the germline V gene are LNHNV and YYDKDF (reference sequence). The CDR3 bases are TGTGCCACCAGCAGCGAGTTGGGCACTGAAGCTTTCTTT. Its protein is CATSSELGTEAFF.

This clonotype was observed at least ten times. This chain joins TRBV15 and TRBJ2-3; a weak D match, TRBD1 (6 bases). The germline V gene has CDR1 LNHNV and CDR2 YYDKDF (reference sequence). With 1 base removed from V and 4 bases from J, the gap between germline ends came to 15 bases. This CDR3 is built from 16 residues. This CDR3 reads CATSRGSAGVPDTQYF. The CDR3 DNA reads as TGTGCCACCAGCAGAGGCTCGGCAGGGGTGCCAGATACGCAGTATTTT.

This clonotype was observed a few times. The V and J genes are TRBV4-1 and TRBJ1-2; D might be TRBD1 (6 bases). The CDR3 consists of 16 residues. Germline CDR1 is MGHRA and CDR2 is YSYEKL. The ends were cut back, 0 bases at V and 4 bases at J, with 15 bases in the middle. Here the CDR3 reads CASSQDRAGATYGYTF. The CDR3 region has the DNA TGCGCCAGCAGCCAAGATCGGGCAGGGGCGACCTATGGCTACACCTTC.

This clonotype has a count of ten or more. The CDR3 bases are TGTGCCAGCATTTTTGCGAGCTCCTACAATGAGCAGTTCTTC. Translated, it gives CASIFASSYNEQFF. This chain connects TRBV12-3 or TRBV12-4 to TRBJ2-1; D is unresolved. V dropped 7 bases and J dropped 0 bases, with 10 bases sitting between them. The CDR3 spans 14 residues.

J is TRBJ1-2 and V is TRBV4-1, with TRBD1 identical over 7 bases. The germline V gene encodes CDR1 MGHRA and CDR2 YSYEKL. The CDR3 sequence is 14 residues long. With 5 bases clipped from V and 7 bases from J, the junction kept 10 bases outside the gene matches. This chain's CDR3 is CASSAQQGFSGYTF. DNA of the CDR3: TGCGCCAGCAGCGCTCAACAGGGGTTCAGTGGCTACACCTTC.

Many counts were recorded for this clonotype. This chain connects TRBV5-1 to TRBJ2-3; D not resolved. In germline, CDR1 is SGHRS, CDR2 YFSETQ. The CDR3 is 15 residues long. V was shortened by 0 bases and J by 2 bases, with 10 bases between the two germline ends. The CDR3 loop reads CASSLAPTATDTQYF. The CDR3 coding sequence is TGCGCCAGCAGCTTGGCACCTACGGCCACAGATACGCAGTATTTT. Using reference TRBV5-1 and TRBJ2-3 for the parts outside the CDR3, the full variable domain is KAGVTQTPRYLIKTRGQQVTLSCSPISGHRSVSWYQQTPGQGLQFLFEYFSETQRNKGNFPGRFSGRQFSNSRSEMNVSTLELGDSALYLCASSLAPTATDTQYFGPGTRLTVL.

There are many counts of this clonotype. This rearrangement joins TRBV20-1 to TRBJ2-3, with 9 positions matching TRBD2. The CDR3 is 15 amino acids. Germline CDR1 is DFQATT and CDR2 is SNEGSKA (reference sequence). V dropped 6 bases and J dropped 0; count of bases not matched to a gene: 7. The CDR3 reads CSAASGETSTDTQYF. The CDR3 DNA reads as TGCAGTGCGGCTAGCGGGGAGACTAGCACAGATACGCAGTATTTT.

The chain uses TRBV6-5 and TRBJ2-1; D perhaps matches TRBD2 (6 bases). Germline V gene sequence: CDR1 MNHEY, CDR2 SVGAGI. V was cut by 5 bases and J by 13 bases, with 15 bases left in between. This CDR3 has 12 amino acids. CDR3 amino acids: CASSRLGFPQFF. The CDR3 coding sequence is TGTGCCAGCAGTAGACTAGGTTTCCCCCAGTTCTTC.

This clonotype appeared many times. CDR3 amino acids: CASSYVQGAQYF. For the CDR3, the DNA is TGTGCCAGCAGTTACGTCCAGGGAGCCCAGTACTTC. The chain links TRBV6-5 to TRBJ2-5; perhaps D is TRBD1 or TRBD2 (5 bases each). The V gene's germline CDR1 is MNHEY and CDR2 SVGAGI. V was trimmed by 2 bases and J by 9 bases, leaving 10 bases between them. The CDR3 loop spans 12 amino acids.

This clonotype was counted ten times or more. The rearrangement links TRBV21-1 to TRBJ2-1. TRBV21-1 is assigned pseudogene status. This CDR3 is 12 amino acids long. CDR3 residues: CARRPLIDEQFF. The CDR3, as DNA: TGTGCCAGGAGGCCACTCATTGATGAGCAGTTCTTC.

The chain joins TRBV12-3 or TRBV12-4 to TRBJ1-5; D not certain. This CDR3 has 13 amino acids. V was trimmed by 6 bases and J by 11 bases, leaving 17 bases between them. CDR3 residues: CASRDRVQRTQHF. The CDR3 nucleotides read TGTGCCAGCAGAGATCGGGTGCAACGAACCCAGCATTTT.

This clonotype was seen many times. The V gene is TRBV10-3, the J gene TRBJ1-2; D uncertain. CDR1 is ENHRY and CDR2 is SYGVKD in the germline V gene. The CDR3 has 13 amino acids. Trimming left V 2 bases short and J 5 bases short, with 9 bases between. In DNA form, the CDR3 reads TGTGCCATCAGTGAGAGAGGAGGATATGGCTACACCTTC. It is translated as CAISERGGYGYTF.

Ten or more counts support this clonotype. The chain uses TRBV5-1 and TRBJ2-1; 8 positions agree with TRBD2. Germline V CDR1 and CDR2: SGHRS, YFSETQ. This CDR3 has 15 amino acids. Losses at the gene ends were 4 bases for V and 6 bases for J; bases not matched to a gene: 9. DNA for the CDR3: TGCGCCAGCAGCCCCGGGACTAGAGGTCCCAATGAGCAGTTCTTC. Translation: CASSPGTRGPNEQFF. Combining the CDR3 with reference TRBV5-1 and TRBJ2-1 gives the whole variable domain KAGVTQTPRYLIKTRGQQVTLSCSPISGHRSVSWYQQTPGQGLQFLFEYFSETQRNKGNFPGRFSGRQFSNSRSEMNVSTLELGDSALYLCASSPGTRGPNEQFFGPGTRLTVL.

This clonotype has ten or more counts. The chain combines TRBV12-3 or TRBV12-4 with TRBJ1-5; TRBD1 is a possible D gene (6 bases). The V end lost 3 bases, the J end lost 4 bases, and 16 bases lay between the germline ends. The length of the CDR3 is 16 residues. The CDR3 DNA sequence: TGTGCCAGCAGTTTCCGACAGGCTCTAGGTAATCAGCCCCAGCATTTT. As protein: CASSFRQALGNQPQHF.

This clonotype occurred many times. The chain links TRBV6-5 to TRBJ2-5; no firm D call. Per germline, CDR1 MNHEY and CDR2 SVGAGI. V was shortened by 0 bases and J by 5 bases, with 7 bases between the two germline ends. This CDR3 has 13 residues. The CDR3 region has the DNA TGTGCCAGCAGTTACTCGATCATGGAGACCCAGTACTTC. Its protein product is CASSYSIMETQYF.

This clonotype was counted only a few times. This chain joins TRBV11-1 and TRBJ2-6, with D perhaps TRBD2 (5 bases). Germline V gene lookup returns CDR1 SGHAT and CDR2 FQDESV (reference sequence). This CDR3 has 18 residues. The V gene lost 3 bases and the J gene lost 0 bases, with 15 bases spanning the gap. The CDR3 spells CASSFGGRRSSGANVLTF. In DNA, the CDR3 is TGTGCCAGCAGCTTCGGAGGACGGCGAAGCTCTGGGGCCAACGTCCTGACTTTC.

For the CDR3, the DNA is TGCGCCAGCAGCCAACCTCGAGGGTATACCTACGAGCAGTACTTC. Translated: CASSQPRGYTYEQYF. This sequence joins TRBV5-1 and TRBJ2-7; D may be TRBD2 (5 bases). The V end lost 4 bases, the J end lost 2 bases, and 16 bases lay between the germline ends. The germline V gene encodes CDR1 SGHRS and CDR2 YFSETQ. The CDR3 is made up of 15 amino acids.